Sequencing of this T cell receptor beta chain was carried out in a study of blood T cell repertoires in COVID-19. As for the study in general: Sources were T cells, B-cell-depleted T cells, or PBMCs; the material itself was cDNA or gDNA.

Per the original methods: Reference gene primer amplification in the assay estimated nucleated cell counts. Libraries were prepared by immunoSEQ multiplex PCR; TCRdb keeps only in-frame clonotypes and omits some of them. The D gene and trimming were derived from the DNA, and the V and J assignments and clone size from that table. The table has about 76,000 clones, 65% to 90% seen once; the top ten hold roughly 9.1%. This clone has a handful of counts. From germline, CDR1 is SGHTA and CDR2 FQGNSA. J lost 4 bases, V lost 4 bases, and 4 bases had no gene match. The CDR3 is 14 amino acids. Followed over time, Seattle patients had been enrolled while infection was active.

Sequences were obtained from peripheral blood. The receptor's source is a man aged 50-60 years with COVID-19, enrolled during active disease. The V and J genes are TRBV7-2 and TRBJ2-1; 7 bases are shared with TRBD2. In nucleotides, the CDR3 is TGTGCCAGCAGCTCCACGGGGGGTTACAATGAGCAGTTCTTC. It translates to CASSSTGGYNEQFF.